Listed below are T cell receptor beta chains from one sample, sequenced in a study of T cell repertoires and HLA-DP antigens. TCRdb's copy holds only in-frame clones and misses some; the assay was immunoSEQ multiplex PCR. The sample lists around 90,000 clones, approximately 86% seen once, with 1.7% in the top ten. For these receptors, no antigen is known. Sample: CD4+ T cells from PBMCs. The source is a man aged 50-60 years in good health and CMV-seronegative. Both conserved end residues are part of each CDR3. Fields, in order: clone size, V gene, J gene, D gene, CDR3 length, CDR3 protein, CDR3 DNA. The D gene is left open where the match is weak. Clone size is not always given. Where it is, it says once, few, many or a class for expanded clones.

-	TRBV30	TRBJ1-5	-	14	CAWSGAVLGQPQHF	TGTGCCTGGAGTGGAGCGGTACTTGGTCAGCCCCAGCATTTT
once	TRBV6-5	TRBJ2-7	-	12	CASTNRGYEQYF	TGTGCCAGCACCAACCGGGGATACGAGCAGTACTTC
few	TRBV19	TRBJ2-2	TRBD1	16	CASSNTGTGGRGELFF	TGTGCCAGTAGCAATACCGGGACAGGGGGTAGGGGGGAGCTGTTTTTT
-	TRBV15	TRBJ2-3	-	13	CATRGFSTDTQYF	TGTGCCACCAGGGGGTTTAGCACAGATACGCAGTATTTT
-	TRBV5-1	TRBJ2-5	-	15	CASSLEAAIKETQYF	TGCGCCAGCAGCTTGGAGGCAGCGATAAAAGAGACCCAGTACTTC
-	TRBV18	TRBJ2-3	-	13	CASSPPSTDTQYF	TGTGCCAGCTCACCACCGAGCACAGATACGCAGTATTTT
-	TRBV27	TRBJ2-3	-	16	CASSQGGGVFTDTQYF	TGTGCCAGCAGCCAAGGAGGCGGGGTGTTCACAGATACGCAGTATTTT
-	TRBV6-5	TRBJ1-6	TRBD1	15	CASSSGTATNSPLHF	TGTGCCAGCAGTTCTGGGACAGCCACTAATTCACCCCTCCACTTT
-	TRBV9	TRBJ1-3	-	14	CASSETVSGNTIYF	TGTGCCAGCAGCGAAACCGTCTCTGGAAACACCATATATTTT
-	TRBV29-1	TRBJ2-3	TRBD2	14	CSVGGRVATDTQYF	TGCAGCGTTGGGGGGAGGGTGGCCACAGATACGCAGTATTTT
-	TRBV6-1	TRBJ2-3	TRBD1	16	CASSGRTGIYPDTQYF	TGTGCCAGCAGTGGCCGGACAGGGATCTACCCAGATACGCAGTATTTT
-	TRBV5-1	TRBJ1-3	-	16	CASSLAGSPSGNTIYF	TGCGCCAGCAGCTTGGCCGGGTCTCCCTCTGGAAACACCATATATTTT
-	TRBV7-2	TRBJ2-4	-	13	CASSLDLGNIQYF	TGTGCCAGCAGCTTAGATCTCGGAAACATTCAGTACTTC
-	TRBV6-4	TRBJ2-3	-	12	CASSRDSDTQYF	TGTGCCAGCAGTCGAGATTCAGATACGCAGTATTTT
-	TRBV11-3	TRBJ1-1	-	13	CASSWGPDTEAFF	TGTGCCAGCAGCTGGGGTCCAGACACTGAAGCTTTCTTT
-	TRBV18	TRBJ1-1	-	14	CASSPLAGDTEAFF	TGTGCCAGCTCACCACTGGCAGGGGACACTGAAGCTTTCTTT
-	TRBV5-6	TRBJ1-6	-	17	CASSFSRIGSYNSPLHF	TGTGCCAGCAGCTTTTCCCGGATTGGTTCGTATAATTCACCCCTCCACTTT
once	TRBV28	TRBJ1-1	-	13	CASNDKMNTEAFF	TGTGCCAGCAACGACAAGATGAACACTGAAGCTTTCTTT
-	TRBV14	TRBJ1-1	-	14	CASSHRGRNTEAFF	TGTGCCAGCAGTCATAGGGGGAGGAACACTGAAGCTTTCTTT
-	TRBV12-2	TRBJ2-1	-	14	CASRSVREGHEQFF	TGTGCAAGTCGCTCGGTACGGGAGGGACATGAGCAGTTCTTC
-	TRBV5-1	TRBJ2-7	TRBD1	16	CASSLGWGQGHHEQYF	TGCGCCAGCAGCTTGGGGTGGGGACAGGGTCACCACGAGCAGTACTTC
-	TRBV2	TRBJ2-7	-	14	CASSTAASSYEQYF	TGTGCCAGCAGTACGGCAGCCAGCTCCTACGAGCAGTACTTC
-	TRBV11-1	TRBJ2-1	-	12	CASSANRDEQFF	TGTGCCAGCAGTGCAAACAGGGATGAGCAGTTCTTC
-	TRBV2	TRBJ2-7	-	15	CASSPIAGLSYEQYF	TGTGCCAGCAGTCCTATCGCGGGACTGTCCTACGAGCAGTACTTC
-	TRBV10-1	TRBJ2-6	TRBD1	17	CASSDGTGGSGANVLTF	TGCGCCAGCAGTGATGGGACAGGGGGCTCTGGGGCCAACGTCCTGACTTTC
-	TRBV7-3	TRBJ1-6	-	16	CASRHFNWGGNSPLHF	TGTGCCAGCAGGCACTTCAATTGGGGGGGTAATTCACCCCTCCACTTT
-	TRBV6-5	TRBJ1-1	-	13	CASSSTLQGRAFF	TGTGCCAGCAGTTCAACCTTACAGGGAAGGGCTTTCTTT
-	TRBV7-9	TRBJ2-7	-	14	CASSLMGSAYEQYF	TGTGCCAGCAGCTTAATGGGATCTGCCTACGAGCAGTACTTC
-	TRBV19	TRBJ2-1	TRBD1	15	CASAARYRGYNEQFF	TGTGCCAGTGCCGCCCGTTACAGGGGATACAATGAGCAGTTCTTC
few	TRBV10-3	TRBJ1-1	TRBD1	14	CAINEGAGHTEAFF	TGTGCCATCAATGAGGGGGCTGGCCACACTGAAGCTTTCTTT
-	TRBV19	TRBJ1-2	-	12	CASSIRGGGYTF	TGTGCCAGTAGTATTAGGGGAGGCGGCTACACCTTC
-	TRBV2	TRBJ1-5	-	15	CASSERTVSNQPQHF	TGTGCCAGCAGTGAACGGACAGTTAGCAATCAGCCCCAGCATTTT
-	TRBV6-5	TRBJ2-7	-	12	CATRRVGREQYF	TGTGCCACCCGCAGGGTAGGCCGCGAGCAGTACTTC
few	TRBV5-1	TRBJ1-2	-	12	CASSLDNYGYTF	TGCGCCAGCAGCTTGGACAACTATGGCTACACCTTC
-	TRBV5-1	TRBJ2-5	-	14	CASSLVTAKETQYF	TGCGCCAGCAGCTTGGTGACGGCAAAAGAGACCCAGTACTTC
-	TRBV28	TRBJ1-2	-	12	CASSDNNYGYTF	TGTGCCAGCAGTGACAACAACTATGGCTACACCTTC
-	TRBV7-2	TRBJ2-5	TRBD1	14	CASSLPTGGETQYF	TGTGCCAGCAGCTTACCTACAGGGGGAGAGACCCAGTACTTC
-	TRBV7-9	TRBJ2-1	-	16	CASSGQGRGSRNEQFF	TGTGCCAGCAGCGGCCAGGGGCGGGGGTCACGGAATGAGCAGTTCTTC
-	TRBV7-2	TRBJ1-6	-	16	CASSSRLGTANSPLHF	TGTGCCAGCAGCTCCCGCCTTGGAACAGCTAATTCACCCCTCCACTTT
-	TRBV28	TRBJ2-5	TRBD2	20	CASSSPRLAGERGKKETQYF	TGTGCCAGCAGTTCCCCCCGGCTAGCGGGAGAGAGAGGGAAGAAGGAGACCCAGTACTTC
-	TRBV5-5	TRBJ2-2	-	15	CASSLSGRGTGELFF	TGTGCCAGCAGCTTGAGTGGTCGTGGCACCGGGGAGCTGTTTTTT
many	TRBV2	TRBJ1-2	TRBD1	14	CASSQDRGRYGYTF	TGTGCCAGCAGTCAGGACAGGGGTCGCTATGGCTACACCTTC
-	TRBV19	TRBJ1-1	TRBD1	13	CASSRGQDTEAFF	TGTGCCAGTAGTAGGGGACAGGACACTGAAGCTTTCTTT
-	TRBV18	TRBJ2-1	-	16	CASSPPGGSSYNEQFF	TGTGCCAGCTCACCACCTGGGGGCAGCTCCTACAATGAGCAGTTCTTC
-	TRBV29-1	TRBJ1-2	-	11	CSAPSGVGYTF	TGCAGCGCCCCGTCCGGTGTTGGCTACACCTTC
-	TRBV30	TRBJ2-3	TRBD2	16	CAWSSRASGKTDTQYF	TGTGCCTGGAGTTCCCGAGCTAGCGGGAAAACAGATACGCAGTATTTT
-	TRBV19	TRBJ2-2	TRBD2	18	CASGEGLAGFVNTGELFF	TGTGCCAGTGGTGAGGGTCTAGCGGGCTTTGTTAACACCGGGGAGCTGTTTTTT
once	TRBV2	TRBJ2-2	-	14	CASRGARNTGELFF	TGTGCCAGCAGGGGGGCTAGGAACACCGGGGAGCTGTTTTTT
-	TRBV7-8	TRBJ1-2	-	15	CASSLIRGEDYGYTF	TGTGCCAGCAGCTTAATCAGAGGGGAAGACTATGGCTACACCTTC
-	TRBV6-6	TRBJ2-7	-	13	CASSYLAAYEQYF	TGTGCCAGCAGTTACCTAGCCGCCTACGAGCAGTACTTC